Presented here are 30 T cell receptor beta chains from one specimen sequenced in a study of Ad26.COV2.S vaccination and SARS-CoV-2 variants. Assay used: immunoSEQ multiplex PCR; TCRdb lists only in-frame clones, some missing. The repertoire includes around 370,000 clones, about 85% of them detected once, and 3.3% sits in the top ten. Specified treatment: approximately 18 received Ad26.COV2.S at low or high dose, single or two shots; about 5 received placebo; per-sample allocation not given. Vaccine and placebo recipients were sampled on day 63 after the first injection. The specimen was peripheral blood, collected in a trial of Ad26.COV2.S vaccine versus placebo. Source of these receptors: a person aged 18-60 years who received the Ad26.COV2.S COVID-19 vaccine or a placebo.

V and J are TRBV7-2 and TRBJ1-6, with 10 positions matching TRBD1. This CDR3 has 16 residues. With 3 bases clipped from V and 7 bases from J, the junction kept 6 bases outside the gene matches. The germline V gene encodes CDR1 SGHTA and CDR2 FQGNSA. The CDR3 spells CASSLGQGKPNSPLHF. CDR3 DNA sequence: TGTGCCAGCAGCTTGGGACAGGGGAAGCCGAATTCACCCCTCCACTTT.

The chain is built from TRBV14 and TRBJ1-1; no clear D. V gave up 6 bases and J gave up 1 base, with 15 bases separating them. The CDR3 is made up of 15 amino acids. Germline CDR1 is SGHDN and CDR2 is FVKESK. CDR3 sequence reads: CASSGMGFRNTEAFF. CDR3 DNA sequence: TGTGCCAGCAGTGGGATGGGGTTCAGGAACACTGAAGCTTTCTTT.

This rearrangement joins TRBV4-1 to TRBJ1-4; TRBD1 is a possible D gene (5 bases). Germline V gives CDR1 MGHRA, CDR2 YSYEKL. V was pared by 1 base and J by 7 bases, with 13 bases between. The length of the CDR3 is 15 residues. Written as DNA, the CDR3 is TGCGCCAGCAGCCAAGTTGGGGCAGGCAGTGAAAAACTGTTTTTT. Its translation is CASSQVGAGSEKLFF.

The chain links TRBV7-2 to TRBJ2-1; 7 bases are a match to TRBD2. Germline V gene sequence: CDR1 SGHTA, CDR2 FQGNSA. Unmatched junction bases numbered 4, after V lost 4 bases and J lost 10 bases. CDR3 size: 12 residues. As DNA, the CDR3 is TGTGCCAGCAGCTGGGGGGGAGGCGAGCAGTTCTTC. It codes for CASSWGGGEQFF.

The chain uses TRBV3-1 (or the pseudogene TRBV3-2) and TRBJ2-1; TRBD2 might be the D (6 bases). This CDR3 region has 16 residues. Germline V CDR1 and CDR2: LGHDT, YNNKEL (reference sequence). V was pared by 2 bases and J by 2 bases, with 13 bases between. This CDR3 is CASSQLASETYNEQFF. CDR3 bases: TGTGCCAGCAGCCAACTCGCTAGCGAAACCTACAATGAGCAGTTCTTC.

The CDR3 DNA follows: TGTGCCAGCAGCCCCGGGGAAGGTTACACCATATATTTT. Encoded protein: CASSPGEGYTIYF. The chain uses TRBV7-2 and TRBJ1-3; D remains ambiguous. Germline V gives CDR1 SGHTA, CDR2 FQGNSA. V was pared by 5 bases and J by 8 bases, with 13 bases between. CDR3 length: 13 residues.

The chain recombines TRBV18 with TRBJ2-7, with 8 bases fitting TRBD1. Germline V lookup: CDR1 KGHSH, CDR2 LQKENI. The V segment lost 4 bases and the J segment 5 bases; nucleotides outside the gene matches: 7. This CDR3 contains 14 residues. Written as DNA, the CDR3 is TGTGCCAGCTCACGGACGGACAGGGTCCACGAGCAGTACTTC. It translates to CASSRTDRVHEQYF.

The CDR3 region is CASSLEVGGYNEQFF. CDR3 coding DNA: TGTGCCAGCAGCTTGGAGGTTGGAGGATACAATGAGCAGTTCTTC. This sequence joins TRBV5-4 and TRBJ2-1; possible D gene TRBD2, 5 bases. The germline V and J ends were trimmed by 0 bases and 4 bases, with 11 bases remaining between them. This CDR3 is built from 15 residues. From germline, CDR1 is SGHNT and CDR2 YYREEE (reference sequence).

The CDR3 DNA sequence: TGTGCCAGCAGGTCTCTTTGGGGGACAGGGGCAAGGGAAAAACTGTTTTTT. Translating it yields CASRSLWGTGAREKLFF. The rearrangement joins TRBV11-3 to TRBJ1-4, with TRBD1 identical over 10 bases. This CDR3 has 17 amino acids. J was trimmed by 8 bases and V by 6 bases; bases with no gene match: 15. The germline CDR1 and CDR2 sequences are SGHNT and YENEEA.

The chain recombines TRBV27 with TRBJ2-5; no clear D. V lost 2 bases and J lost 2, with 6 bases in between. The CDR3 runs 13 residues. In germline, CDR1 is MNHEY, CDR2 SMNVEV (reference sequence). The CDR3: CASSLQKQETQYF. CDR3 in DNA: TGTGCCAGCAGTTTACAGAAGCAAGAGACCCAGTACTTC.

The gene calls are TRBV19 and TRBJ1-1; 7 bases map to TRBD1. This CDR3 spans 11 amino acids. With V trimmed by 5 bases and J by 8 bases, 2 bases remained unmatched. Germline values: CDR1 LNHDA, CDR2 SQIVND (reference sequence). CDR3 DNA: TGTGCCAGTAGTCCGGGACAGGAAGCTTTCTTT. Protein sequence: CASSPGQEAFF.

The chain carries TRBV2 and TRBJ1-5; 7 positions match TRBD1. With 8 bases clipped from V and 2 bases from J, the junction kept 9 bases outside the gene matches. Per the germline V gene, CDR1 is SNHLY and CDR2 is FYNNEI. This CDR3 contains 15 residues. The CDR3 bases are TGTGCCAGCTCCTCCGGGCAGGGGGGCAATCAGCCCCAGCATTTT. Protein: CASSSGQGGNQPQHF.

The chain recombines TRBV25-1 with TRBJ1-2; 7 nucleotides match TRBD1. Germline V CDR1 and CDR2: MGHDK, SYGVNS. The CDR3 contains 14 residues. V shed 6 bases and J 5 bases; nucleotides not matched to a gene: 9. The CDR3 region has the DNA TGTGCCAGCAGGCGTGGAGAGGGGGCTTATGGCTACACCTTC. This gives the protein CASRRGEGAYGYTF.

The CDR3 reads CASSPGTGGNTIYF. In DNA form, the CDR3 reads TGTGCCAGCAGCCCGGGGACTGGTGGAAACACCATATATTTT. The rearrangement joins TRBV3-1 (or the pseudogene TRBV3-2) to TRBJ1-3, with D possibly TRBD1 on 5 matching bases. The V gene lost 4 bases and the J gene lost 3 bases, with 10 bases spanning the gap. The CDR3 spans 14 residues. The germline CDR1 and CDR2 sequences are LGHDT and YNNKEL (reference sequence).

The genes are TRBV2 and TRBJ2-2; D is ambiguous. Germline V CDR1 and CDR2: SNHLY, FYNNEI. V lost 2 bases to trimming and J lost 1 base, with 5 bases between them. The CDR3 sequence is 14 residues long. The CDR3 spells CASSETENTGELFF. Written as DNA, the CDR3 is TGTGCCAGCAGTGAAACAGAGAACACCGGGGAGCTGTTTTTT.

The chain employs TRBV4-1 and TRBJ2-2; 13 bases are shared with TRBD2. Germline CDR1 and CDR2: MGHRA and YSYEKL. The CDR3 loop spans 21 amino acids. V was pared by 3 bases and J by 6 bases, with 19 bases of the junction left unmatched. DNA for the CDR3: TGCGCCAGCAGCCAGCCCCCCGTGAGACTAGCGGGAGGCCCCTCCGCCGGGGAGCTGTTTTTT. As protein: CASSQPPVRLAGGPSAGELFF.

CDR3 residues: CASSLWVQGFPEAFF. CDR3 nucleotide sequence: TGTGCCAGCAGTTTATGGGTACAGGGGTTCCCTGAAGCTTTCTTT. The chain is built from TRBV28 and TRBJ1-1; 7 nucleotides align to TRBD1. J was trimmed by 6 bases and V by 0 bases; bases with no gene match: 7. The CDR3 runs to 15 residues. Germline loops: CDR1 MDHEN, CDR2 SYDVKM.

This clone was seen only a few times. This chain links TRBV4-3 with TRBJ2-5; D is unclear. Deletions cut 1 base from V and 7 bases from J, with 10 bases between. Germline loops: CDR1 LGHNA, CDR2 YSLEER. This CDR3 is 13 amino acids long. The CDR3 DNA is TGCGCCAGCAGCCAAGTTCTCCAGGCGACCCAGTACTTC. Its protein is CASSQVLQATQYF.

The chain has TRBV24-1 and TRBJ2-5; D is possibly TRBD1 (6 bases). Looked up from germline, CDR1 is KGHDR and CDR2 is SFDVKD. The CDR3 runs 15 residues. The V end was cut by 2 bases, the J end by 4 bases, with 13 bases between. This CDR3 is CATSDSTGRGETQYF. CDR3 bases: TGTGCCACCAGTGATTCTACAGGGAGAGGAGAGACCCAGTACTTC.

V is TRBV18 and J is TRBJ2-7; TRBD2 agrees at 10 bases. CDR1 and CDR2 (germline): KGHSH, LQKENI. The CDR3 consists of 13 residues. The junction had 3 bases not matched to a gene; V was cut back by 5 bases and J by 5 bases. The CDR3 nucleotides read TGTGCCAGCTCAGCTAGCGGGAGCGACGAGCAGTACTTC. Amino acid sequence: CASSASGSDEQYF.

This clone was seen a few times. The V call is TRBV30, the J call TRBJ1-3, with no clear D. The CDR3 length is 15 residues. V shed 3 bases and J shed 0 bases, with 12 bases lying between them. Germline V gene data show CDR1 as GTSNPN and CDR2 as SVGIG (reference sequence). The CDR3 region is CAWSPNAFSGNTIYF. The CDR3 DNA sequence: TGTGCCTGGAGCCCAAACGCGTTCTCTGGAAACACCATATATTTT.

This chain joins TRBV7-2 and TRBJ1-1; D remains ambiguous. In germline, CDR1 is SGHTA, CDR2 FQGNSA. This CDR3 has 13 residues. Trimming cost V 5 bases and J 1 base, with 8 bases left between them. The CDR3, as DNA: TGTGCCAGCAGCCCTACAAGGAACACTGAAGCTTTCTTT. Protein: CASSPTRNTEAFF.

The chain recombines TRBV11-2 with TRBJ2-3; D gene uncertain. The CDR3 runs 13 residues. Looked up from germline, CDR1 is SGHAT and CDR2 is FQNNGV. V dropped 6 bases and J dropped 4 bases, with 11 bases sitting between them. CDR3 region: CASRLVSADTQYF. The CDR3, as DNA: TGTGCCAGCAGGCTAGTGAGCGCAGATACGCAGTATTTT.

V and J are TRBV19 and TRBJ1-5, with 9 nucleotides matching TRBD1. This CDR3 spans 15 amino acids. Germline assignment: CDR1 LNHDA and CDR2 SQIVND (reference sequence). The ends lost 3 bases at V and 7 bases at J; junction bases unmatched: 7. This CDR3 reads CASSIAGQGRQPQHF. The CDR3 DNA reads as TGTGCCAGTAGTATCGCGGGACAGGGAAGGCAGCCCCAGCATTTT.

The V gene is TRBV19, the J gene TRBJ2-7, with 8 bases that match TRBD1. The CDR3 is 15 residues long. CDR1 and CDR2 from the germline V gene are LNHDA and SQIVND (reference sequence). V dropped 3 bases and J dropped 3; count of bases not matched to a gene: 7. The CDR3 DNA follows: TGTGCCAGTAGTATTCGGCAGGGGGCCTACTACGAGCAGTACTTC. It codes for CASSIRQGAYYEQYF.

CDR3 amino acids: CASSLFQHGSHEQYF. DNA for the CDR3: TGTGCCAGCAGCTTGTTCCAGCACGGATCCCACGAGCAGTACTTC. The chain recombines TRBV5-6 with TRBJ2-7, with D unresolved. This CDR3 contains 15 residues. V gave up 1 base and J gave up 5 bases, with 16 bases separating them. In germline, CDR1 is SGHDT, CDR2 YYEEEE.

V and J are TRBV10-3 and TRBJ1-2; D ambiguous. The CDR3 is made up of 12 amino acids. Trimming pared 7 bases from V and 5 bases from J, leaving 11 bases between. The germline V gene has CDR1 ENHRY and CDR2 SYGVKD. DNA for the CDR3: TGTGCCATCAAGACTGGGGAATATGGCTACACCTTC. This encodes CAIKTGEYGYTF.

V usage is TRBV7-2 and J usage is TRBJ2-1; D perhaps matches TRBD2 (6 bases). V was trimmed by 3 bases and J by 0 bases, leaving 9 bases between them. The germline CDR1 and CDR2 sequences are SGHTA and FQGNSA. This CDR3 contains 15 residues. The DNA for the CDR3 is TGTGCCAGCAGCTTTGCGGGGAGCTCCTACAATGAGCAGTTCTTC. It translates to CASSFAGSSYNEQFF.

V usage is TRBV10-1 and J usage is TRBJ2-2; D may match TRBD1 or TRBD2 (5 bases each). The ends were cut back, 5 bases at V and 0 bases at J, with 10 bases in the middle. Germline V lookup: CDR1 WNHNN, CDR2 SYGVQD (reference sequence). This CDR3 contains 15 residues. The CDR3 coding sequence is TGCGCCAGCAGTAGGGACGGAACGAACACCGGGGAGCTGTTTTTT. It yields the protein CASSRDGTNTGELFF.

This chain links TRBV19 with TRBJ2-7, with 7 bases identical to TRBD1. Per the germline V gene, CDR1 is LNHDA and CDR2 is SQIVND (reference sequence). The CDR3 is 15 residues long. Germline trimming cut 7 bases from V and 0 bases from J; bases unmatched to any gene: 9. The CDR3 sequence: CASTPWDRSSYEQYF. CDR3 sequence (DNA): TGTGCCAGTACCCCATGGGACAGAAGCTCCTACGAGCAGTACTTC.